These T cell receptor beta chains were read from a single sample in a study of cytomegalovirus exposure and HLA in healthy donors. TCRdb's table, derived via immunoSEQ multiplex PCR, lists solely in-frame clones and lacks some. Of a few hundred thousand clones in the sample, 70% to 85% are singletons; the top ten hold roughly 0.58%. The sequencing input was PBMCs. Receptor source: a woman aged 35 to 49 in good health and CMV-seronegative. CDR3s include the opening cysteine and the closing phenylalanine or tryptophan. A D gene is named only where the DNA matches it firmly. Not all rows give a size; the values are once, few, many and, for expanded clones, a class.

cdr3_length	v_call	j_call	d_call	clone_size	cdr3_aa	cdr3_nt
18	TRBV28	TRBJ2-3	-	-	CASSFEHPEPPSTDTQYF	TGTGCCAGCAGTTTCGAACATCCAGAACCTCCTAGCACAGATACGCAGTATTTT
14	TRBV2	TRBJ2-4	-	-	CASSYQGPGNIQYF	TGTGCCAGCAGTTACCAGGGCCCGGGAAACATTCAGTACTTC
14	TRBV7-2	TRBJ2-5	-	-	CASSLGRAQETQYF	TGTGCCAGCAGCTTAGGGAGGGCCCAAGAGACCCAGTACTTC
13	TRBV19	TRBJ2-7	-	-	CASSGSTGSEQYF	TGTGCCAGTAGTGGTTCGACGGGGTCCGAGCAGTACTTC
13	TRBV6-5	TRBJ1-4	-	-	CASSYSGHEKLFF	TGTGCCAGCAGTTACTCTGGGCATGAAAAACTGTTTTTT
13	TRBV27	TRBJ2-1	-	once	CASSLSPGNEQFF	TGTGCCAGCAGTTTAAGTCCAGGCAATGAGCAGTTCTTC
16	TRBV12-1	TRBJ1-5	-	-	CASSFNAVPHNQPQHF	TGTGCCAGCAGCTTTAATGCGGTACCTCACAATCAGCCCCAGCATTTT
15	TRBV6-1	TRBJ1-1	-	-	CASSVTGVGNTEAFF	TGTGCCAGCAGTGTTACGGGAGTTGGAAACACTGAAGCTTTCTTT
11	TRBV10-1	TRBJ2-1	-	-	CASSDSDEQFF	TGCGCCAGCAGTGATTCGGATGAGCAGTTCTTC
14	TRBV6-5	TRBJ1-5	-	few	CASSHVEGGQPQHF	TGTGCCAGCAGTCACGTGGAGGGCGGGCAGCCCCAGCATTTT
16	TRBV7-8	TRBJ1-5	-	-	CASSLRVGVNNQPQHF	TGTGCCAGCAGCCTCAGGGTAGGAGTAAACAATCAGCCCCAGCATTTT
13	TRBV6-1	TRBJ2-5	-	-	CASSEQAAGTQYF	TGTGCCAGCAGTGAACAGGCAGCAGGGACCCAGTACTTC
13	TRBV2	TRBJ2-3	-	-	CASSERRRAGQYF	TGTGCCAGCAGTGAGAGGAGGAGGGCCGGGCAGTATTTT
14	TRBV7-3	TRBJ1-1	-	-	CASSLAGSGTEAFF	TGTGCCAGCAGCTTAGCAGGGTCGGGCACTGAAGCTTTCTTT
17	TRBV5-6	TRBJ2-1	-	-	CASNHGRVGPTYNEQFF	TGTGCCAGCAACCACGGCCGAGTGGGGCCCACCTACAATGAGCAGTTCTTC
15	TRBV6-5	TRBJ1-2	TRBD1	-	CASSQDSTGIYGYTF	TGTGCCAGCAGCCAGGACTCGACAGGGATCTATGGCTACACCTTC